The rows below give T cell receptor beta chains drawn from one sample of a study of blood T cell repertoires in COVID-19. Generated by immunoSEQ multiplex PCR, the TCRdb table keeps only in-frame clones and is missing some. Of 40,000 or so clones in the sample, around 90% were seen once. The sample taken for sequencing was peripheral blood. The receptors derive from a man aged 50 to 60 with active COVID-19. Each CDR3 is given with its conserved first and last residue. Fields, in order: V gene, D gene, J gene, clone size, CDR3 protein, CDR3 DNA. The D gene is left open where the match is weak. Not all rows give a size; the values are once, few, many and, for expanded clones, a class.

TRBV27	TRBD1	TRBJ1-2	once	CASSLGGQGHYGYTF	TGTGCCAGCAGTTTAGGAGGACAGGGGCACTATGGCTACACCTTC
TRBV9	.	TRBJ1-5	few	CASSVTGHQPQHF	TGTGCCAGCAGCGTAACAGGACATCAGCCCCAGCATTTT
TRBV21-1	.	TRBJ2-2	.	CASWPSLMNTGELFF	TGTGCCAGCTGGCCCAGTCTGATGAACACCGGGGAGCTGTTTTTT
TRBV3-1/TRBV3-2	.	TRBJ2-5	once	CASSQGNGQETQYF	TGTGCCAGCAGCCAAGGAAACGGCCAAGAGACCCAGTACTTC
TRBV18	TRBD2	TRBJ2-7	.	CASSPLLAEFTYEQYF	TGTGCCAGCTCACCTCTACTAGCGGAGTTCACCTACGAGCAGTACTTC
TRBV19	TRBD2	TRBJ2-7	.	CASTSGSYEQYF	TGTGCCAGTACCAGCGGGAGCTACGAGCAGTACTTC
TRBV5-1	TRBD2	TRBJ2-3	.	CASTSGRATADTQYF	TGCGCCAGCACTAGCGGGAGGGCCACCGCAGATACGCAGTATTTT
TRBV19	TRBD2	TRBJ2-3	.	CASSILPGGTDTQYF	TGTGCCAGTAGTATCCTCCCGGGAGGAACAGATACGCAGTATTTT
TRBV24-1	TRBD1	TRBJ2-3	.	CATSTGATQYF	TGTGCCACCAGTACAGGGGCCACGCAGTATTTT
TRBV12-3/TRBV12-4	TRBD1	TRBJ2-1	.	CASSTDRDDEQFF	TGTGCCAGCAGCACGGACAGGGACGATGAGCAGTTCTTC
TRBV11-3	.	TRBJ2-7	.	CASSLNRINEQYF	TGTGCCAGCAGCTTAAACAGGATTAACGAGCAGTACTTC
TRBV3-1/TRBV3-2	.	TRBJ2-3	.	CASSQEGRDTQYF	TGTGCCAGCAGCCAAGAGGGGAGGGATACGCAGTATTTT
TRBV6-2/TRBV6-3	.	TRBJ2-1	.	CASSYHTGQGSFF	TGTGCCAGCAGTTATCATACGGGTCAGGGTTCGTTCTTC